The 13 T cell receptor beta chains presented below share a single source sample, sequenced in a study of blood T cell repertoires in COVID-19. Generated by immunoSEQ multiplex PCR, the TCRdb table keeps only in-frame clones and is missing some. The data hold 100,000 to 120,000 clones, with approximately 82% observed a single time. Sequenced sample: peripheral blood. Every receptor here comes from a woman of 80 years or more with acute or convalescent COVID-19.

V gene TRBV5-1 combines with J gene TRBJ2-5; a weak D match, TRBD1 (6 bases). V was shortened by 5 bases and J by 1 base, with 15 bases between the two germline ends. CDR1 and CDR2 from the germline V gene are SGHRS and YFSETQ. The CDR3 loop spans 15 amino acids. The CDR3 DNA is TGCGCCAGCAGTCCAACAGGGTCCCCCCAAGAGACCCAGTACTTC. Translation: CASSPTGSPQETQYF.

The gene calls are TRBV7-2 and TRBJ2-3; TRBD2 aligns across 7 bases. The CDR3 consists of 13 residues. Trimming took 5 bases from V and 14 from J; bases not matched to a gene: 13. Germline V gene lookup returns CDR1 SGHTA and CDR2 FQGNSA. CDR3: CASSREVSGLRYF. In DNA, the CDR3 is TGTGCCAGCAGCCGAGAAGTTAGCGGGCTTAGGTATTTT.

This chain uses TRBV6-6 with TRBJ2-1, with a weak D call TRBD2 (6 bases). The V gene's germline CDR1 is MNHNY and CDR2 SVGAGI (reference sequence). The CDR3 covers 15 residues. Trimming cost V 7 bases and J 2 bases, with 15 bases left between them. The CDR3 DNA sequence: TGTGCCAGCAAATCCAGCGGGCGAACCTACAATGAGCAGTTCTTC. It encodes CASKSSGRTYNEQFF.

The rearrangement joins TRBV24-1 to TRBJ2-6, with 9 bases aligning to TRBD1. Germline V gives CDR1 KGHDR, CDR2 SFDVKD. The V gene end was trimmed by 8 bases and the J gene end by 3 bases; junction bases not matched to a gene: 7. CDR3 size: 16 residues. CDR3 amino acids: CATNRDRVGGANVLTF. The CDR3 DNA follows: TGTGCCACCAACCGGGACAGGGTCGGTGGGGCCAACGTCCTGACTTTC.

This chain connects TRBV13 to TRBJ1-6; 7 positions match TRBD1. V gave up 4 bases and J gave up 7 bases; unmatched junction bases: 4. The CDR3 contains 14 residues. Germline assignment: CDR1 PRHDT and CDR2 FYEKMQ (reference sequence). CDR3 amino acids: CASSSTGENSPLHF. CDR3 nucleotide sequence: TGTGCCAGCAGCTCCACAGGGGAAAATTCACCCCTCCACTTT.

The chain couples TRBV10-3 to TRBJ2-7; 7 bases are a match to TRBD1. V was pared by 0 bases and J by 2 bases, with 4 bases of the junction left unmatched. The V gene's germline CDR1 is ENHRY and CDR2 SYGVKD. This CDR3 comprises 15 residues. This CDR3 reads CAISESTGQTYEQYF. Here the CDR3 DNA reads TGTGCCATCAGTGAGTCGACGGGACAGACCTACGAGCAGTACTTC.

The rearrangement uses TRBV6-5 and TRBJ2-1, with 8 bases aligning to TRBD2. The V gene's germline CDR1 is MNHEY and CDR2 SVGAGI. With V trimmed by 6 bases and J by 3 bases, 1 base remained unmatched. The CDR3 spans 13 residues. The CDR3 DNA follows: TGTGCCAGCAGACTAGCGGACTACAATGAGCAGTTCTTC. The encoded protein is CASRLADYNEQFF.

V usage is TRBV5-1 and J usage is TRBJ2-2, with TRBD2 matching 10 bases. Germline V lookup: CDR1 SGHRS, CDR2 YFSETQ. The CDR3 length is 16 residues. J was trimmed by 6 bases and V by 2 bases; bases with no gene match: 7. The CDR3 bases are TGCGCCAGCAGCTTCATCCCTAGCGGGGGATCCGGGGAGCTGTTTTTT. Its translation is CASSFIPSGGSGELFF.

This clone has just a few counts. The V call is TRBV4-1, the J call TRBJ1-5; 7 bases are a match to TRBD1. The CDR3 is made up of 17 amino acids. Losses at the gene ends were 1 base for V and 6 bases for J; bases not matched to a gene: 12. From germline, CDR1 is MGHRA and CDR2 YSYEKL. Here the CDR3 reads CASSQGGGGAVSQPQHF. The CDR3 DNA sequence: TGCGCCAGCAGCCAAGGAGGAGGGGGCGCGGTGAGTCAGCCCCAGCATTTT.

V and J are TRBV24-1 and TRBJ2-4, with a tentative D call TRBD1 (5 bases). Looked up from germline, CDR1 is KGHDR and CDR2 is SFDVKD. There are 15 residues in the CDR3. Trimming removed 2 bases from V and 1 base from J, with 8 bases in between. The CDR3 DNA follows: TGTGCCACCAGTGATTCACAGGTTGCCAAAAACATTCAGTACTTC. Its translation is CATSDSQVAKNIQYF.

The chain recombines TRBV27 with TRBJ1-4; 7 nucleotides agree with TRBD1. Germline V gives CDR1 MNHEY, CDR2 SMNVEV (reference sequence). The V gene end was trimmed by 5 bases and the J gene end by 3 bases; junction bases not matched to a gene: 3. CDR3 length equals 14 residues. For the CDR3, the DNA is TGTGCCAGCAGTCACAGGGGCCCTAATGAAAAACTGTTTTTT. It encodes CASSHRGPNEKLFF. Full variable domain (remainder filled in from reference TRBV27 and TRBJ1-4): EAQVTQNPRYLITVTGKKLTVTCSQNMNHEYMSWYRQDPGLGLRQIYYSMNVEVTDKGDVPEGYKVSRKEKRNFPLILESPSPNQTSLYFCASSHRGPNEKLFFGSGTQLSVL.

The chain is built from TRBV7-6 and TRBJ2-5; 13 positions match TRBD2. CDR1 is SGHVS and CDR2 is FNYEAQ in the germline V gene. Losses at the gene ends were 4 bases for V and 7 bases for J; bases not matched to a gene: 9. The CDR3 contains 16 residues. The CDR3 sequence: CASSSDGTSGVGTQYF. CDR3 nucleotide sequence: TGTGCCAGCAGCTCCGACGGGACTAGCGGGGTAGGGACCCAGTACTTC.

The chain carries TRBV11-2 and TRBJ2-7; the match to TRBD2 covers 14 bases. The CDR3 extends over 18 amino acids. CDR1 SGHAT and CDR2 FQNNGV come from the germline V gene. Unmatched junction bases numbered 7, after V lost 3 bases and J lost 0 bases. The CDR3 DNA reads as TGTGCCAGCAGCTTGACTAGCGGGGGGGCTACCCGCTCCTACGAGCAGTACTTC. This gives the protein CASSLTSGGATRSYEQYF.